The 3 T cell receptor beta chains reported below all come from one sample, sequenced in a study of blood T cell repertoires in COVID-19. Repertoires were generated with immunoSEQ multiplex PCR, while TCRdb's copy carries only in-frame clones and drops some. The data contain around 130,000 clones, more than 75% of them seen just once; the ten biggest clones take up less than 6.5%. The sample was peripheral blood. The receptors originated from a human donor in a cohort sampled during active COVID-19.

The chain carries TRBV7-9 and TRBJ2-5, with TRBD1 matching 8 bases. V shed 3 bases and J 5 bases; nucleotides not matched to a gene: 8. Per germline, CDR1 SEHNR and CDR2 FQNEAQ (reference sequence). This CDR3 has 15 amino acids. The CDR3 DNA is TGTGCCAGCAGCTTTGCACAGGGGGAAAAGGAGACCCAGTACTTC. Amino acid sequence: CASSFAQGEKETQYF.

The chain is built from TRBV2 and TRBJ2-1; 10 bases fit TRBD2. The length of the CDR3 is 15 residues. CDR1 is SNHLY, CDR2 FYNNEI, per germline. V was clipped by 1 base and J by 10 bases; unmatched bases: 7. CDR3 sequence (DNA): TGTGCCAGCAGTGAAGTTCGAGCGGGAGGGGTGGAGCAGTTCTTC. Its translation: CASSEVRAGGVEQFF.

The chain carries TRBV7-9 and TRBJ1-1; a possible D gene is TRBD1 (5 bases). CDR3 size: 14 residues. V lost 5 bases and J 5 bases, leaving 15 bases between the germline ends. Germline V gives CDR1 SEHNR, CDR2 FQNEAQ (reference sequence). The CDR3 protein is CASSQQGAVTEAFF. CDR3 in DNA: TGTGCCAGCAGCCAGCAGGGCGCGGTTACTGAAGCTTTCTTT.